These T cell receptor beta chains were read from a single sample in a study of cytomegalovirus exposure and HLA in healthy donors. Assay used: immunoSEQ multiplex PCR; TCRdb lists only in-frame clones, some missing. The repertoire holds 190,000 or so clones, with more than 80% as singletons. Source material: PBMCs. The origin of the receptors is a boy younger than 18 in good health and CMV-seronegative. Both conserved end residues are trimmed from each CDR3. Fields, in order: CDR3 protein, V gene, J gene.

CDR3: ASSLGPREVKQY; V: TRBV11-2; J: TRBJ2-7
CDR3: SATGISYEQY; V: TRBV29-1; J: TRBJ2-7
CDR3: ASLDPNHYNEQF; V: TRBV2; J: TRBJ2-1
CDR3: ASSFGGESYGYT; V: TRBV9; J: TRBJ1-2
CDR3: ASSRDRVPNEKLF; V: TRBV5-1; J: TRBJ1-4
CDR3: ASRLQGKGGEAF; V: TRBV19; J: TRBJ1-1
CDR3: ASSFQTGSNYGYT; V: TRBV5-6; J: TRBJ1-2
CDR3: ASSLEGARPDTQY; V: TRBV5-1; J: TRBJ2-3
CDR3: ATENLYNEQF; V: TRBV6-1; J: TRBJ2-1
CDR3: ASSLAGIAPQETQY; V: TRBV5-6; J: TRBJ2-5
CDR3: ASSLDLSSDEQF; V: TRBV13; J: TRBJ2-1
CDR3: SVEPPGGKSYGYT; V: TRBV29-1; J: TRBJ1-2
CDR3: ASSLAAGGSNYGYT; V: TRBV11-2; J: TRBJ1-2
CDR3: ASSLTSSNTIY; V: TRBV14; J: TRBJ1-3
CDR3: AGSSGDGEKLF; V: TRBV30; J: TRBJ1-4
CDR3: ASSVDPGLGGYT; V: TRBV9; J: TRBJ1-2
CDR3: AWSKDRSRHPRGLY; V: TRBV30; J: TRBJ2-7
CDR3: ASSIGGDGNTIY; V: TRBV19; J: TRBJ1-3
CDR3: ASSLCGGLRDTEAF; V: TRBV7-9; J: TRBJ1-1
CDR3: ASSQDRGSGNTIY; V: TRBV4-2; J: TRBJ1-3
CDR3: ASSLFDTFYGYT; V: TRBV5-6; J: TRBJ1-2
CDR3: ASSLGQGNDEQY; V: TRBV5-6; J: TRBJ2-7
CDR3: ASSYGTGNTGELF; V: TRBV5-4; J: TRBJ2-2
CDR3: AWKPGWQGGGYT; V: TRBV30; J: TRBJ1-2
CDR3: ASSLAGTDSNQPQH; V: TRBV7-9; J: TRBJ1-5
CDR3: ASSFGRQGDYGYT; V: TRBV5-4; J: TRBJ1-2
CDR3: ASSLRGVTSGGYEQF; V: TRBV5-1; J: TRBJ2-1
CDR3: ASSLRRDRGSWNYGYT; V: TRBV5-6; J: TRBJ1-2
CDR3: ASSLSPVNQPQH; V: TRBV7-2; J: TRBJ1-5
CDR3: ATSRQTGGGEKLF; V: TRBV15; J: TRBJ1-4
CDR3: ASSLDRGTTGNTIY; V: TRBV7-2; J: TRBJ1-3
CDR3: SARQGGDYGYT; V: TRBV29-1; J: TRBJ1-2
CDR3: ASSQVGFSYEQY; V: TRBV4-1; J: TRBJ2-7
CDR3: ASSNTDLAGGDTDTQY; V: TRBV25-1; J: TRBJ2-3
CDR3: ASSSGQGDSGEAF; V: TRBV5-1; J: TRBJ1-1
CDR3: ASSLTSGDETQY; V: TRBV4-2; J: TRBJ2-5
CDR3: AWSVSKNQPQH; V: TRBV30; J: TRBJ1-5
CDR3: ASSHSESRGRPETQY; V: TRBV9; J: TRBJ2-5
CDR3: ASSRQSFSGANVLT; V: TRBV5-1; J: TRBJ2-6
CDR3: ASSLDPRQAHQETQY; V: TRBV7-8; J: TRBJ2-5